This TCR beta chain stems from a study of neoadjuvant anti-PD-1 for oral cavity cancer. Study context: Before surgery, most patients got three to four biweekly 3 mg/kg nivolumab doses.

A remark on this clone: The antigen is not known.

Patients were newly diagnosed with stage II-IVA oral cavity squamous cell carcinoma without prior systemic or radiation treatment. The CDR3 length is 15 residues. V dropped 7 bases and J dropped 4; count of bases not matched to a gene: 12. Germline-derived CDR1 and CDR2 are MNHEY and SVGAGI. Study findings and constraints: With a few patients per group, TCR findings need larger cohorts. Greater tumor shrinkage accompanied bigger post-treatment sizes of preexisting clones.

The repertoire was sequenced with immunoSEQ multiplex PCR; TCRdb's copy has only in-frame clones and lacks some. This sample yields over 9,500 clones, of which more than 55% are seen a single time; 9% to 15% belongs to the top ten. Sample: tumor tissue, taken before nivolumab (anti-PD-1) treatment. The rearrangement joins TRBV6-5 to TRBJ1-2, with 7 bases that match TRBD1. The receptor was isolated from a person aged 35-79 years with oral cavity squamous cell carcinoma. Written as DNA, the CDR3 is TGTGCCAGCAAAATCCGGGACAGCGAGAGCTATGGCTACACCTTC. As protein: CASKIRDSESYGYTF.